This T cell receptor beta chain was sequenced during a study of CD8 T cells in Susac syndrome. The RNA, about 0.45 to 1 ug, was put through reverse transcription using random hexamers. TCRdb re-analysed the immunoSEQ multiplex PCR reads in MiXCR, keeping a single row per CDR3 protein. The sample yields 300,000 to 350,000 distinct CDR3 sequences, about 92% seen once. Trimming shortened V by 7 bases and J by 1 base, and 13 bases separated the two germline ends. This CDR3 is 15 amino acids long. CDR1 and CDR2 from the germline V gene are LNHDA and SQIVND (reference sequence). Sequencing input: CD4+ T cells from PBMCs. This sequence was found in a human donor with multiple sclerosis. The chain links TRBV19 to TRBJ1-4; D is possibly TRBD1 (6 bases). The CDR3 region is CASINTGRTNEKLFF. CDR3 DNA: TGTGCCAGTATCAATACAGGGAGAACTAATGAAAAACTGTTTTTT.